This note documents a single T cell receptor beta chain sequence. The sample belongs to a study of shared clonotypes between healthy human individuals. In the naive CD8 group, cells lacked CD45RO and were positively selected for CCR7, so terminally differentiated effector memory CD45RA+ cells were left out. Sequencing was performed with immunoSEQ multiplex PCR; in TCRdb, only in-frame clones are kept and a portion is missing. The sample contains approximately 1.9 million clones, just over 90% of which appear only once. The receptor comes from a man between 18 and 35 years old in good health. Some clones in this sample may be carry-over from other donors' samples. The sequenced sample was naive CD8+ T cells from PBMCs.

CDR3 protein: CASSPDRGTGNTIYF. DNA for the CDR3: TGTGCCAGCAGCCCGGACAGGGGGACTGGAAACACCATATATTTT. The chain joins TRBV11-1 to TRBJ1-3; TRBD1 matches at 10 bases. CDR3 length: 15 residues. The ends lost 5 bases at V and 2 bases at J; junction bases unmatched: 3. Germline CDR1 SGHAT, CDR2 FQDESV (reference sequence).